These 5 T cell receptor beta chains share one sample of origin, sequenced in a study of OX40 agonist ivuxolimab in advanced cancers. TCRdb keeps only in-frame clones here, not all; method: immunoSEQ multiplex PCR. The sample holds 65,000 to 80,000 clones, around 93% seen once. Source: CD4+ or CD8+ T cells sorted from blood, taken in a trial of the OX40 agonist ivuxolimab. These receptors were obtained from an adult with an advanced solid tumor such as melanoma, head and neck, liver or kidney cancer.

The chain links TRBV5-5 to TRBJ2-2; D gene ambiguous. This CDR3 has 14 amino acids. Germline CDR1 is SGHKS and CDR2 is YYEKEE (reference sequence). V shed 1 base and J shed 1 base, with 5 bases lying between them. CDR3 protein: CASSLTQNTGELFF. In DNA form, the CDR3 reads TGTGCCAGCAGCTTGACACAGAACACCGGGGAGCTGTTTTTT.

The V call is TRBV7-9, the J call TRBJ2-5; D not resolved. Germline V CDR1 and CDR2: SEHNR, FQNEAQ (reference sequence). CDR3 size: 12 residues. V shed 3 bases and J shed 3 bases, with 5 bases lying between them. DNA of the CDR3: TGTGCCAGCAGCTTTTCCGAAGAGACCCAGTACTTC. This encodes CASSFSEETQYF.

The chain carries TRBV6-6 and TRBJ1-3; unclear D gene. V lost 2 bases, J lost 0 bases, and 5 bases lay in between. The CDR3 runs 14 residues. Germline CDR1 MNHNY, CDR2 SVGAGI (reference sequence). CDR3 in amino acids: CASSYLSSGNTIYF. The CDR3 coding sequence is TGTGCCAGCAGTTACCTTAGCTCTGGAAACACCATATATTTT.

This sequence joins TRBV6-5 and TRBJ2-7, with a possible D match to TRBD1 (5 bases). Germline CDR1 is MNHEY and CDR2 is SVGAGI. The CDR3 totals 12 residues. Trimming took 4 bases from V and 7 from J, leaving 11 bases between them. CDR3 bases: TGTGCCAGCAGTTCGGACATATGGGAGCAGTACTTC. Residues: CASSSDIWEQYF.

On this clone: The same CDR3 arises from other DNA sequences in this sample as well. V and J are TRBV18 and TRBJ2-2; D is uncertain. Germline V gives CDR1 KGHSH, CDR2 LQKENI. V lost 3 bases and J 2 bases, leaving 4 bases between the germline ends. The CDR3 extends over 13 amino acids. The CDR3 spells CASSPANTGELFF. CDR3 bases: TGTGCCAGCTCACCGGCAAACACCGGGGAGCTGTTTTTT.